These 21 T cell receptor beta chains were sequenced from one sample in a study of T-cell memory formation after mild COVID-19. One entry per CDR3 protein results from TCRdb running MiXCR on the 5' RACE reads. The data show around 310,000 distinct CDR3 sequences, with 20% to 25% seen just once and 20% to 25% held by the top ten. The specimen was PBMCs or a T cell subset sorted from them (not recorded which). Receptors originate from a man younger than 35 who had mild COVID-19 (a few samples of this study predate the infection). Cell type and time point are not known.

The table lists this clonotype with a few counts. V and J are TRBV12-3 or TRBV12-4 and TRBJ1-1; no reliable D call. The CDR3 has 11 amino acids. V was clipped by 5 bases and J by 6 bases, with 7 bases between them. The CDR3 spells CASSTISEAFF. The CDR3 DNA reads TGTGCCAGCAGTACCATATCTGAAGCTTTCTTT.

The rearrangement links TRBV3-1 to TRBJ2-1; possible D gene TRBD2, 6 bases. Germline assignment: CDR1 LGHDT and CDR2 YNNKEL (reference sequence). V was trimmed by 4 bases and J by 5 bases, leaving 18 bases between them. The CDR3 spans 16 residues. CDR3 sequence: CASSRKGAGSNNEQFF. The CDR3 nucleotides are TGTGCCAGCAGCCGAAAAGGTGCGGGGTCAAACAATGAGCAGTTCTTC.

The rearrangement uses TRBV6-5 and TRBJ1-2; D ambiguous. Germline V gene sequence: CDR1 MNHEY, CDR2 SVGAGI. This CDR3 has 13 residues. V dropped 0 bases and J dropped 7 bases, with 9 bases sitting between them. CDR3 bases: TGTGCCAGCAGTTACTCCCCAGCCGGTGGCTACACCTTC. Amino acid sequence: CASSYSPAGGYTF.

The rearrangement joins TRBV20-1 to TRBJ2-7, with TRBD2 matching 8 bases. The CDR3 is made up of 15 amino acids. Germline CDR1 reads DFQATT; CDR2 reads SNEGSKA (reference sequence). The junction had 12 bases not matched to a gene; V was cut back by 6 bases and J by 2 bases. The CDR3 DNA reads as TGCAGTGCCCAGCCTAGCGGACTAGCAACCTACGAGCAGTACTTC. This gives the protein CSAQPSGLATYEQYF.

This clonotype was recorded a few times. The genes are TRBV5-1 and TRBJ1-2, with TRBD1 matching 7 bases. The CDR3 totals 15 residues. Germline V gene sequence: CDR1 SGHRS, CDR2 YFSETQ. J lost 5 bases, V lost 4 bases, and 11 bases had no gene match. CDR3 DNA sequence: TGCGCCAGCAGCCAAACGACAGGGCGGAGATATGGCTACACCTTC. Protein: CASSQTTGRRYGYTF.

The V and J genes are TRBV15 and TRBJ2-5, with no clear D. CDR1 and CDR2 (germline): LNHNV, YYDKDF (reference sequence). CDR3 length equals 12 residues. V lost 5 bases and J lost 1, with 5 bases in between. The CDR3 sequence is CATSPRQETQYF. The CDR3 DNA is TGTGCCACCAGCCCCCGCCAAGAGACCCAGTACTTC.

In its sample, this clonotype was seen a few times. This chain joins TRBV20-1 and TRBJ1-4, with 11 bases that match TRBD1. This CDR3 has 13 residues. Losses at the gene ends were 6 bases for V and 5 bases for J; bases not matched to a gene: 2. Germline V gene sequence: CDR1 DFQATT, CDR2 SNEGSKA (reference sequence). Here the CDR3 DNA reads TGCAGTGCCAGGGACAGGGGGAATGAAAAACTGTTTTTT. Protein product: CSARDRGNEKLFF.

This clonotype was found a few times. The chain is built from TRBV6-1 and TRBJ2-1; D might be TRBD1 or TRBD2, each matching 6 bases. Trimming removed 3 bases at V and 8 bases at J, with 17 bases between. From germline, CDR1 is MNHNS and CDR2 SASEGT. The CDR3 consists of 15 residues. The CDR3 loop reads CASSEGPGANHEQFF. CDR3 DNA sequence: TGTGCCAGCAGTGAGGGGCCGGGGGCCAACCATGAGCAGTTCTTC.

This clonotype has ten or more counts. Sequence at one end of the junction differs from germline and may be a read error. This chain connects TRBV12-3 or TRBV12-4 to TRBJ1-3; D perhaps matches TRBD1 (6 bases). This CDR3 is built from 14 residues. CDR3 sequence reads: CASSLQGSGNTIYF. CDR3 in DNA: TGCGCCAGCAGCTTGCAGGGGTCTGGAAACACCATATATTTT.

This clonotype was counted ten times or more. CDR3 sequence: CSVDVRKLDRRGNQPQHF. The DNA of the CDR3 is TGCAGCGTTGACGTCAGGAAATTAGACAGACGGGGAAATCAGCCCCAGCATTTT. The rearrangement joins TRBV29-1 to TRBJ1-5; D may be TRBD1 (5 bases). Germline loops: CDR1 SQVTM, CDR2 ANQGSEA. Trimming pared 3 bases from V and 4 bases from J, leaving 25 bases between. CDR3 length: 18 residues.

This clonotype was seen a handful of times. V and J are TRBV7-9 and TRBJ1-1, with D possibly TRBD1 on 5 matching bases. Per germline, CDR1 SEHNR and CDR2 FQNEAQ (reference sequence). The CDR3 sequence is 13 residues long. The V and J ends lost 5 bases and 12 bases respectively, with 19 bases between them. DNA for the CDR3: TGTGCCAGCAGCGCGCGGACCGGGACCGAAACTTTCTTT. This codes for CASSARTGTETFF.

This clonotype was picked up a small number of times. The CDR3, as DNA: TGCGCCAGCAGCGCGGAGCGGGGGCACACAGATACGCAGTATTTT. As protein: CASSAERGHTDTQYF. The chain joins TRBV5-1 to TRBJ2-3; 8 nucleotides match TRBD2. V lost 4 bases and J lost 2; bases outside the gene matches: 6. This CDR3 is built from 15 residues. Germline loops: CDR1 SGHRS, CDR2 YFSETQ.

This clonotype came up a few times. The gene calls are TRBV6-1 and TRBJ1-1, with TRBD1 as a possible D gene (5 bases). Deletions cut 4 bases from V and 5 bases from J, with 14 bases between. This CDR3 comprises 14 residues. The germline V gene has CDR1 MNHNS and CDR2 SASEGT. This CDR3 reads CASSAGRVWTEAFF. Written as DNA, the CDR3 is TGTGCCAGCAGTGCGGGCAGGGTGTGGACTGAAGCTTTCTTT.

The gene calls are TRBV5-1 and TRBJ2-3; 10 positions match TRBD2. The CDR3 loop spans 16 amino acids. V lost 2 bases to trimming and J lost 5 bases; unmatched junction nucleotides: 8. Germline values: CDR1 SGHRS, CDR2 YFSETQ. The CDR3 protein is CASSLSGGAGRDTQYF. CDR3 DNA sequence: TGCGCCAGCAGCTTAAGCGGGGGGGCCGGGAGAGATACGCAGTATTTT.

This clonotype has just a few counts. The V call is TRBV7-9, the J call TRBJ1-1; no firm D call. The germline CDR1 and CDR2 sequences are SEHNR and FQNEAQ (reference sequence). Trimming removed 5 bases from V and 7 bases from J, with 17 bases in between. The CDR3 loop spans 14 amino acids. CDR3 in amino acids: CASSQYTTGNEAFF. The CDR3, as DNA: TGTGCCAGCAGCCAATATACCACCGGGAATGAAGCTTTCTTT. The complete variable domain, with remaining parts taken from reference TRBV7-9 and TRBJ1-1, reads DTGVSQNPRHKITKRGQNVTFRCDPISEHNRLYWYRQTLGQGPEFLTYFQNEAQLEKSRLLSDRFSAERPKGSFSTLEIQRTEQGDSAMYLCASSQYTTGNEAFFGQGTRLTVV.

The chain couples TRBV20-1 to TRBJ2-7; D possibly matches TRBD1 or TRBD2 (5 bases each). V lost 6 bases, J lost 0 bases, and 12 bases lay in between. CDR3 length: 13 amino acids. Germline lookup yields CDR1 DFQATT and CDR2 SNEGSKA (reference sequence). The CDR3 nucleotides are TGCAGTGCAACGGGACCGGACTCCTACGAGCAGTACTTC. It encodes CSATGPDSYEQYF.

In its sample, this clonotype was seen a few times. The chain is built from TRBV14 and TRBJ2-1; 12 nucleotides line up with TRBD2. The CDR3 covers 18 residues. V trimming: 0 bases; J trimming: 7 bases; junction bases outside the gene matches: 10. Germline CDR1 is SGHDN and CDR2 is FVKESK. CDR3 sequence: CASSQDIGTSGSANEQFF. The DNA of the CDR3 is TGTGCCAGCAGCCAAGATATAGGGACTAGCGGGTCAGCAAATGAGCAGTTCTTC.

The gene calls are TRBV29-1 and TRBJ2-5, with D perhaps TRBD2 (5 bases). Germline values: CDR1 SQVTM, CDR2 ANQGSEA. V was clipped by 2 bases and J by 5 bases, with 15 bases between them. The CDR3 has 14 amino acids. The CDR3 coding sequence is TGCAGCGTTGAAAGGTCCCAGAGGGCGGAGACCCAGTACTTC. Translating it yields CSVERSQRAETQYF.

This clonotype was seen a handful of times. The rearrangement uses TRBV20-1 and TRBJ2-5; D is possibly TRBD1 (6 bases). CDR1 and CDR2 (germline): DFQATT, SNEGSKA (reference sequence). V was cut by 0 bases and J by 2 bases, with 10 bases left in between. The CDR3 has 14 amino acids. CDR3 nucleotides: TGCAGTGCTAGAGAGGACAGACTTCAAGAGACCCAGTACTTC. The encoded protein is CSAREDRLQETQYF.

This clonotype turned up a few times. V gene TRBV4-3 combines with J gene TRBJ2-5; tentative D call: TRBD2 (7 bases). CDR1 and CDR2 (germline): LGHNA, YSLEER. The CDR3 length is 15 residues. The V and J ends lost 0 bases and 2 bases respectively, with 10 bases between them. The DNA of the CDR3 is TGCGCCAGCAGCCAAGATCGGGGGGCTCAAGAGACCCAGTACTTC. Translating it yields CASSQDRGAQETQYF.

This clonotype came up a few times. V is TRBV4-1 and J is TRBJ1-1, with D perhaps TRBD1 (5 bases). Trimming pared 1 base from V and 1 base from J, leaving 7 bases between. This CDR3 region has 14 residues. Germline V gene sequence: CDR1 MGHRA, CDR2 YSYEKL. Here the CDR3 DNA reads TGCGCCAGCAGCCAAGGGGGGGAGAACACTGAAGCTTTCTTT. This codes for CASSQGGENTEAFF.